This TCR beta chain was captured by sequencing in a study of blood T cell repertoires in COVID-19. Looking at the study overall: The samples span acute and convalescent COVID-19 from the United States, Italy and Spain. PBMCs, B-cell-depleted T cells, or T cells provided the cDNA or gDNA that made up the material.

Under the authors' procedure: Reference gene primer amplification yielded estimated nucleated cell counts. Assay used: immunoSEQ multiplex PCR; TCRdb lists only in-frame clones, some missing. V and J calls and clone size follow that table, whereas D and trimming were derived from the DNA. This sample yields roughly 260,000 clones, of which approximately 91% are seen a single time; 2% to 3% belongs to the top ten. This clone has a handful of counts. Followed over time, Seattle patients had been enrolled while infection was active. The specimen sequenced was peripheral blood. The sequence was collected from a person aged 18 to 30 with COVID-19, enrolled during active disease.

The CDR3 DNA reads as TGTGCCAGCAGTCATTGGAACCTAGCGGGAGGGCCCGGGGGGGAGCTGTTTTTT. Its translation is CASSHWNLAGGPGGELFF. V and J are TRBV3-1 (or the pseudogene TRBV3-2) and TRBJ2-2; 12 bases align to TRBD2. Looked up from germline, CDR1 is LGHDT and CDR2 is YNNKEL (reference sequence). The CDR3 length is 18 residues. The V gene end was trimmed by 6 bases and the J gene end by 8 bases; junction bases not matched to a gene: 16.